This is a list of T cell receptor beta chains from one sample in a study of identical twins. One entry per CDR3 protein, called by TCRdb with MiXCR from the 5' RACE reads. This table has more than 400,000 distinct CDR3 sequences, around 15% appearing once. The same specimen was also included in a second study, on yellow fever vaccine responses in identical twins.

The specimen sequenced was CD4+ T cells sorted from blood. Source of these receptors: a woman under 30 in good health. The CDR3 runs from the conserved cysteine through the conserved F or W. The order of the fields is D gene, J gene, V gene, clone size, CDR3 DNA, CDR3 protein. A D gene is named only where the DNA matches it firmly. The size of a clone is reported for some rows only, either as once, few or many, or as a class for expanded clones.

>.|TRBJ1-5|TRBV27|.
TGTGCCAGCAGTAACGGCCTGACGGCCCAGCATTTT
CASSNGLTAQHF
>TRBD2|TRBJ2-5|TRBV11-2|.
TGTGCCAGCAGCTATAGCGGGAGGGCAAAAGAGACCCAGTACTTC
CASSYSGRAKETQYF
>TRBD1|TRBJ1-1|TRBV5-1|few
TGCGCCAGCAGCTTGCCCAGGGGGAGCACTGAAGCTTTCTTT
CASSLPRGSTEAFF
>TRBD1|TRBJ2-3|TRBV3-1|.
TGTGCCAGCAGCCCTCAACAGGGGGTTAGTACAGATACGCAGTATTTT
CASSPQQGVSTDTQYF
>TRBD1|TRBJ1-1|TRBV12-3/TRBV12-4|.
TGTGCCAGCAAGAGAGCAGGACAGGAGAACACTGAAGCTTTCTTT
CASKRAGQENTEAFF
>TRBD1|TRBJ2-3|TRBV10-3|few
TGTGCCACCGCGGGGAGCGACAGGGGGGAATTGACAGATACGCAGTATTTT
CATAGSDRGELTDTQYF
>TRBD2|TRBJ2-7|TRBV27|few
TGTGCCAGCGGCTACAATAGCGGGAGGGCCCACGAGCAGTACTTC
CASGYNSGRAHEQYF
>.|TRBJ2-3|TRBV10-3|.
TGTGCCATCAGTGATCAATTCGGGAGCACAGATACGCAGTATTTT
CAISDQFGSTDTQYF
>.|TRBJ2-2|TRBV12-3/TRBV12-4|.
TGTGCCAGCAGTTTCCCAGTGGGGAACACCGGGGAGCTGTTTTTT
CASSFPVGNTGELFF
>TRBD2|TRBJ2-7|TRBV6-1|.
TGTGCCAGCCGCCCTAGCGGGTACGAGCAGTACTTC
CASRPSGYEQYF
>.|TRBJ2-3|TRBV5-1|few
TGCGCCACTAAAACCCCAGGGAGCACAGATACGCAGTATTTT
CATKTPGSTDTQYF
>.|TRBJ1-6|TRBV10-3|.
TGTGCCATCAGTAAAGACCTACTGATTTCTAATTCACCCCTCCACTTT
CAISKDLLISNSPLHF
>.|TRBJ2-1|TRBV15|few
TGTGCCACCAGCAGAGCCGGGCTTTGGGGCAATGAGCAGTTCTTC
CATSRAGLWGNEQFF
>TRBD2|TRBJ2-1|TRBV20-1|.
TGCAGTGAATCGGGACTAGCGAGCAATGAGCAGTTCTTC
CSESGLASNEQFF
>TRBD2|TRBJ2-1|TRBV2|few
TGTGCCAGCAACGGACTAGCGGGAGAGCCGTCCTACAATGAGCAGTTCTTC
CASNGLAGEPSYNEQFF
>TRBD2|TRBJ2-5|TRBV15|few
TGTGCCACCAGCAGAGGGACTAGCGGGTCGAAGACCCAGTACTTC
CATSRGTSGSKTQYF
>.|TRBJ2-1|TRBV3-1|few
TGTGCCAGCAGCCATCGCCGGGACTCCCGGGGCAATGAGCAGTTCTTC
CASSHRRDSRGNEQFF
>TRBD1|TRBJ1-4|TRBV20-1|few
TGCAGTGCTAGATCCGACAGGGTCAATGAAAAACTGTTTTTT
CSARSDRVNEKLFF
>TRBD2|TRBJ2-3|TRBV20-1|few
TGCAGTGCTACCGCGACTAGCGGAAGCACAGATACGCAGTATTTT
CSATATSGSTDTQYF
>TRBD1|TRBJ2-6|TRBV5-1|once
TGCGCCAGCAGCTTGAGACAGGGAGTCTCTGGGGCCAACGTCCTGACTTTC
CASSLRQGVSGANVLTF
>.|TRBJ2-2|TRBV12-3/TRBV12-4|few
TGTGCCAGCAGTTTTGCCGGACTCTCAAACACCGGGGAGCTGTTTTTT
CASSFAGLSNTGELFF
>TRBD2|TRBJ2-1|TRBV20-1|.
TGCAGTGCTACGGGGGGGCTCTACAATGAGCAGTTCTTC
CSATGGLYNEQFF
>.|TRBJ2-4|TRBV4-1|few
TGCGCCAGCCCCCTCGCCCGGGGGACAGTAGACCAAAACATTCAGTACTTC
CASPLARGTVDQNIQYF
>TRBD1|TRBJ1-4|TRBV9|few
TGTGCCAGCAGCGCCGAGACAGGGCAATGGGAAAAACTGTTTTTT
CASSAETGQWEKLFF
>TRBD2|TRBJ2-2|TRBV6-4|few
TGTGCCAGCAGCGCTAGCGGAAACACCGGGGAGCTGTTTTTT
CASSASGNTGELFF
>.|TRBJ2-2|TRBV2|few
TGTGCCAGCAGTGGACCCAGGGGCGGGGAGCTGTTTTTT
CASSGPRGGELFF
>.|TRBJ2-3|TRBV5-1|few
TGCGCCAGCAGCTTAGGGACTCAAACCACAGATACGCAGTATTTT
CASSLGTQTTDTQYF
>TRBD1|TRBJ1-1|TRBV5-1|few
TGCGCCAGCAGCTCTACCCGGACAGGGAACACTGAAGCTTTCTTT
CASSSTRTGNTEAFF
>.|TRBJ1-1|TRBV3-1|many
TGTGCCAGCAGCTTCTCCAGGACCGAAGCTTTCTTT
CASSFSRTEAFF
>TRBD2|TRBJ2-7|TRBV29-1|.
TGCAGCGTTGTAAGACTAGCGGGAAAACTCTACGAGCAGTACTTC
CSVVRLAGKLYEQYF
>.|TRBJ2-7|TRBV7-9|.
TGTGCCAGCAGCTTACTCTCGGGGGAGACTCCCTACGAGCAGTACTTC
CASSLLSGETPYEQYF
>.|TRBJ2-1|TRBV5-1|few
TGCGCCAGCAGCCCCCTGGCCGGGGGCTCCATCATTGAGCAGTTCTTC
CASSPLAGGSIIEQFF
>TRBD1|TRBJ2-2|TRBV29-1|.
TGCAGCCCAAATTCCGGGGACAGGGCGATCGGGGAGCTGTTTTTT
CSPNSGDRAIGELFF
>TRBD1|TRBJ1-1|TRBV12-3/TRBV12-4|.
TGTGCCAGCAACAGGGGGGCTGCTGAAGCTTTCTTT
CASNRGAAEAFF
>.|TRBJ2-3|TRBV11-1|few
TGTGCCAGCAGCTATTTAATTCTTCGACAGATCATTAGCACAGATACGCAGTATTTT
CASSYLILRQIISTDTQYF
>.|TRBJ2-6|TRBV20-1|few
TGCAGTGCTAGCACCTCCTCGGGGTCTGGGGCCAACGTCCTGACTTTC
CSASTSSGSGANVLTF
>.|TRBJ2-5|TRBV29-1|many
TGCAGCGTTGAAGAAGGGCCGGACCAGTACTTC
CSVEEGPDQYF